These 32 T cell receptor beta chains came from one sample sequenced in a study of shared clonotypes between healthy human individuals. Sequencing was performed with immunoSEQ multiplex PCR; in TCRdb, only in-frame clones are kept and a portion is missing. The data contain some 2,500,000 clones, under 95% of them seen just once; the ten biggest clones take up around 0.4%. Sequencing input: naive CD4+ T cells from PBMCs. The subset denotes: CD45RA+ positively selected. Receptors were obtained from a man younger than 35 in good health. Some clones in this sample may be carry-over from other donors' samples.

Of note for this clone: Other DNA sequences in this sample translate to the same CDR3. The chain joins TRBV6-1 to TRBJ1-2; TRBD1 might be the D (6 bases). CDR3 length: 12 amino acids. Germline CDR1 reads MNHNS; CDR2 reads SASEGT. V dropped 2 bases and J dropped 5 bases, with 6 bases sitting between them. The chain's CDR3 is CASSERGYGYTF. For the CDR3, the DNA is TGTGCCAGCAGTGAAAGGGGGTATGGCTACACCTTC.

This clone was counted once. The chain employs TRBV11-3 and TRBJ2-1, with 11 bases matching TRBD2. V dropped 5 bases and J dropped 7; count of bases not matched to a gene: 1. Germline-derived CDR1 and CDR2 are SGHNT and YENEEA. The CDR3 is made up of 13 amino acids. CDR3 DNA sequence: TGTGCCAGCAGCACTAGCGGGAGTAATGAGCAGTTCTTC. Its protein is CASSTSGSNEQFF.

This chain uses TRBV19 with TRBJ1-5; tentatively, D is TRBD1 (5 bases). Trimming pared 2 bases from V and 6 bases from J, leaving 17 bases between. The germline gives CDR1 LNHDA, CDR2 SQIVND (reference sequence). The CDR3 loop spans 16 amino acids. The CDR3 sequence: CASSITGLNGGQPQHF. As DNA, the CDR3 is TGTGCCAGTAGTATAACAGGTTTGAACGGGGGTCAGCCCCAGCATTTT. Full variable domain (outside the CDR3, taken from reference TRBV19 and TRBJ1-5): DGGITQSPKYLFRKEGQNVTLSCEQNLNHDAMYWYRQDPGQGLRLIYYSQIVNDFQKGDIAEGYSVSREKKESFPLTVTSAQKNPTAFYLCASSITGLNGGQPQHFGDGTRLSIL.

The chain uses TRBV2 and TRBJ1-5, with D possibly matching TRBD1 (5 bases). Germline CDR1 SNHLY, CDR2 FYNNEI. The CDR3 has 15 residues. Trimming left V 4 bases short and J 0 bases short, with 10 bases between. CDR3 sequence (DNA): TGTGCCAGCAGTGCACAGGCCCTTAGCAATCAGCCCCAGCATTTT. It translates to CASSAQALSNQPQHF. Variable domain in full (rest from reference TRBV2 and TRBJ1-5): EPEVTQTPSHQVTQMGQEVILRCVPISNHLYFYWYRQILGQKVEFLVSFYNNEISEKSEIFDDQFSVERPDGSNFTLKIRSTKLEDSAMYFCASSAQALSNQPQHFGDGTRLSIL.

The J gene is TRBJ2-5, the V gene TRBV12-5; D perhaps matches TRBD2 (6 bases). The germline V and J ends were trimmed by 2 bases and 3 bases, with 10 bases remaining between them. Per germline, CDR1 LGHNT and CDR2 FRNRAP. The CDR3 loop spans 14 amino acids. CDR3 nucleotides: TGTGCTAGTGGTTTGTCCTCGGGGGAAGAGACCCAGTACTTC. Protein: CASGLSSGEETQYF. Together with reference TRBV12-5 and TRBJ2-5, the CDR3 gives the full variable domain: DARVTQTPRHKVTEMGQEVTMRCQPILGHNTVFWYRQTMMQGLELLAYFRNRAPLDDSGMPKDRFSAEMPDATLATLKIQPSEPRDSAVYFCASGLSSGEETQYFGPGTRLLVL.

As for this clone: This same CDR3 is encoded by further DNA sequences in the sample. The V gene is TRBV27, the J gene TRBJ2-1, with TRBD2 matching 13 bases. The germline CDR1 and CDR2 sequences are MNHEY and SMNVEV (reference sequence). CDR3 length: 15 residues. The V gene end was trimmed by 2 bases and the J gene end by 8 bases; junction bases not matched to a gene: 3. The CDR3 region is CASSLLGLAGDEQFF. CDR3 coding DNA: TGTGCCAGCAGTTTACTCGGACTAGCGGGGGATGAGCAGTTCTTC.

The CDR3 nucleotides read TGTGCCAGTACCCCGGGGACAGCCACAGAGACCCAGTACTTC. Translated: CASTPGTATETQYF. V gene TRBV19 combines with J gene TRBJ2-5; 7 bases align to TRBD1. The J segment lost 4 bases and the V segment lost 7 bases, leaving 9 bases of the junction unmatched. Germline CDR1 and CDR2: LNHDA and SQIVND (reference sequence). This CDR3 has 14 amino acids.

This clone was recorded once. CDR3: CASEHPDRRNTIYF. In DNA, the CDR3 is TGTGCCTCGGAGCACCCGGACAGGAGAAACACCATATATTTT. V gene TRBV30 combines with J gene TRBJ1-3; 7 bases fit TRBD1. The CDR3 extends over 14 amino acids. The germline V gene encodes CDR1 GTSNPN and CDR2 SVGIG (reference sequence). J gave up 5 bases and V 7 bases, and 11 bases lay outside the gene matches.

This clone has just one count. CDR3 coding DNA: TGTGCCAGCAGTCGATTAGGGGGAAACGGGGAGCTGTTTTTT. Translating it yields CASSRLGGNGELFF. The rearrangement joins TRBV2 to TRBJ2-2; D is possibly TRBD1 (6 bases). The CDR3 has 14 amino acids. Trimming pared 5 bases from V and 7 bases from J, leaving 14 bases between. Germline lookup yields CDR1 SNHLY and CDR2 FYNNEI. Filled out from reference TRBV2 and TRBJ2-2, the complete variable domain reads EPEVTQTPSHQVTQMGQEVILRCVPISNHLYFYWYRQILGQKVEFLVSFYNNEISEKSEIFDDQFSVERPDGSNFTLKIRSTKLEDSAMYFCASSRLGGNGELFFGEGSRLTVL.

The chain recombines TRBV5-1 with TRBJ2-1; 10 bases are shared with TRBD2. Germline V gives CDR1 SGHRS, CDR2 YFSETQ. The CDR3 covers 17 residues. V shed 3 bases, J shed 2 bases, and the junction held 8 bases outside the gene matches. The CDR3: CASSSLKLAGTYNEQFF. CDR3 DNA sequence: TGCGCCAGCAGCTCCCTAAAACTAGCGGGAACCTACAATGAGCAGTTCTTC.

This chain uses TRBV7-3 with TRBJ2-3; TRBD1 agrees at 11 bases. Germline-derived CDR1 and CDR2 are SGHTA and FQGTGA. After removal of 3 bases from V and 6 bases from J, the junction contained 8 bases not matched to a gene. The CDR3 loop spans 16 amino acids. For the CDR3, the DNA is TGTGCCAGCAGCTTGACCGGGACAGGGGGTAGGGATACGCAGTATTTT. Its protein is CASSLTGTGGRDTQYF.

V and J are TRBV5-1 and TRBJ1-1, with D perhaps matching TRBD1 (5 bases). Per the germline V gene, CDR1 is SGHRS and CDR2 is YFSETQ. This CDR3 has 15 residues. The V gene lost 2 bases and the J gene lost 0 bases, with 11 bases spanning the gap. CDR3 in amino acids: CASSFDSGLNTEAFF. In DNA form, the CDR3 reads TGCGCCAGCAGCTTCGATTCAGGGTTGAACACTGAAGCTTTCTTT.

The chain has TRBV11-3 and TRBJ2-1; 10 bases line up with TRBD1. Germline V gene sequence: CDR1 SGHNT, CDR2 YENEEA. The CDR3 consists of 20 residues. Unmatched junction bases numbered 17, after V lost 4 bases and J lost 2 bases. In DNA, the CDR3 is TGTGCCAGCAGCTCAGCCGGGACAGGGGCCAAAGGGGGGCCCTACAATGAGCAGTTCTTC. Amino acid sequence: CASSSAGTGAKGGPYNEQFF.

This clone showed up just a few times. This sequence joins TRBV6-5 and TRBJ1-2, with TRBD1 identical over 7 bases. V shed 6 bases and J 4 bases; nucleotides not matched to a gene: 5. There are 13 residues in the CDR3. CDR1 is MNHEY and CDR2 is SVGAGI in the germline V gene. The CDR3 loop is CASSPTGTYGYTF. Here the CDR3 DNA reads TGTGCCAGCAGCCCGACAGGGACCTATGGCTACACCTTC.

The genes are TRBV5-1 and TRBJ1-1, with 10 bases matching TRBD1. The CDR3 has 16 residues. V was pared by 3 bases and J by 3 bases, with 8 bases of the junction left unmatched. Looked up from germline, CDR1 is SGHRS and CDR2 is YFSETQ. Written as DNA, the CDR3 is TGCGCCAGCAGCTCCGGACAGGGGGGTCTCTACACTGAAGCTTTCTTT. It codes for CASSSGQGGLYTEAFF.

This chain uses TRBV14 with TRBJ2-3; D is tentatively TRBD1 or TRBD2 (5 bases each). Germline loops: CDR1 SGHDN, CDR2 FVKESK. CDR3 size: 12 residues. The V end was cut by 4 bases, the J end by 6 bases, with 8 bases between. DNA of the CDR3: TGTGCCAGCAGCCGGGGGATGGATACGCAGTATTTT. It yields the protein CASSRGMDTQYF.

CDR3 in amino acids: CASSWGGGRARDTQYF. DNA of the CDR3: TGTGCCAGCAGTTGGGGTGGCGGGAGGGCCAGAGATACGCAGTATTTT. The genes are TRBV5-5 and TRBJ2-3; 9 bases are shared with TRBD2. V trimming: 5 bases; J trimming: 5 bases; junction bases outside the gene matches: 12. The germline CDR1 and CDR2 sequences are SGHKS and YYEKEE (reference sequence). The CDR3 has 16 amino acids. Complete variable domain (other parts from reference TRBV5-5 and TRBJ2-3): DAGVTQSPTHLIKTRGQQVTLRCSPISGHKSVSWYQQVLGQGPQFIFQYYEKEERGRGNFPDRFSARQFPNYSSELNVNALLLGDSALYLCASSWGGGRARDTQYFGPGTRLTVL.

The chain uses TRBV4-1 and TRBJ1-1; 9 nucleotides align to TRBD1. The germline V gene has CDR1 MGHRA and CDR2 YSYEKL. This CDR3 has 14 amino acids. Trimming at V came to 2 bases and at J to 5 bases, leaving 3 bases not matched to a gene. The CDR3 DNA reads TGCGCCAGCAGCCAACCGGGACAGGGAACTGAAGCTTTCTTT. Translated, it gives CASSQPGQGTEAFF.

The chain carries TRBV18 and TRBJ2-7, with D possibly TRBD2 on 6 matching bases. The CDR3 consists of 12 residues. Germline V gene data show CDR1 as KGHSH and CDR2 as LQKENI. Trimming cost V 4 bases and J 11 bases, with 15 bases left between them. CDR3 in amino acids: CASSLEEGIKYF. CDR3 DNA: TGTGCCAGCTCACTAGAGGAGGGAATTAAGTACTTC. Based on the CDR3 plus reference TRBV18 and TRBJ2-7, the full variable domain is NAGVMQNPRHLVRRRGQEARLRCSPMKGHSHVYWYRQLPEEGLKFMVYLQKENIIDESGMPKERFSAEFPKEGPSILRIQQVVRGDSAAYFCASSLEEGIKYFGPGTRLTVT.

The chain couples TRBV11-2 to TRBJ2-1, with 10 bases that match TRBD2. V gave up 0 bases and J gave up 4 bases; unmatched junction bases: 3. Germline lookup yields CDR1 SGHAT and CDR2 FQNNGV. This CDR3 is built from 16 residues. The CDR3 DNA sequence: TGTGCCAGCAGCTTAGAAATAGCGGGAGGTTACAATGAGCAGTTCTTC. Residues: CASSLEIAGGYNEQFF. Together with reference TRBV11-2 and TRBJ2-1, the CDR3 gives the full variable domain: EAGVAQSPRYKIIEKRQSVAFWCNPISGHATLYWYQQILGQGPKLLIQFQNNGVVDDSQLPKDRFSAERLKGVDSTLKIQPAKLEDSAVYLCASSLEIAGGYNEQFFGPGTRLTVL.

The CDR3 bases are TGCGCCAGCAGCTTTCAGGGGGACTCCTACGAGCAGTACTTC. Residues: CASSFQGDSYEQYF. The chain links TRBV5-1 to TRBJ2-7; 7 bases match TRBD1. The germline V gene has CDR1 SGHRS and CDR2 YFSETQ. Trimming cost V 2 bases and J 0 bases; bases outside gene matches: 2. The CDR3 spans 14 residues.

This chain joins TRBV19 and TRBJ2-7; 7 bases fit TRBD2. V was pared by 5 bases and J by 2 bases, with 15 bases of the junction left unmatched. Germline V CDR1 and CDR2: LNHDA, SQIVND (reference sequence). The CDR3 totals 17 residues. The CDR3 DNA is TGTGCCAGTAGTCACCTTTGGGGGGGTTCAAGCACCTACGAGCAGTACTTC. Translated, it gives CASSHLWGGSSTYEQYF.

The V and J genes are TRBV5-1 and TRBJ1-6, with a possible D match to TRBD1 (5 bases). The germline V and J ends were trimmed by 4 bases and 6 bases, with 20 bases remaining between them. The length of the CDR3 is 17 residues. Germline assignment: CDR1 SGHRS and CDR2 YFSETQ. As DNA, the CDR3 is TGCGCCAGCAGCCCGCCAACGGGGGGTGGCGGTAATTCACCCCTCCACTTT. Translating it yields CASSPPTGGGGNSPLHF.

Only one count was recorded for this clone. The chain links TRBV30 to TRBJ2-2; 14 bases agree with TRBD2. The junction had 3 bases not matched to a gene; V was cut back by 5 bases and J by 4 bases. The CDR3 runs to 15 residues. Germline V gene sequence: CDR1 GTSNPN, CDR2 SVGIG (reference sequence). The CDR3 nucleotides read TGTGCCTGGGCGGGACTAGCGGGAGCCACCGGGGAGCTGTTTTTT. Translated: CAWAGLAGATGELFF.

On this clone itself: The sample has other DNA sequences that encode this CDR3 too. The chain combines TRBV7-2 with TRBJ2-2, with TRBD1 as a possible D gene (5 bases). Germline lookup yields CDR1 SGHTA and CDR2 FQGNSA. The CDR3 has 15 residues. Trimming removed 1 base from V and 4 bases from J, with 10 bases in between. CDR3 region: CASSLVGQGTGELFF. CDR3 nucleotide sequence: TGTGCCAGCAGCTTAGTCGGTCAGGGCACCGGGGAGCTGTTTTTT.

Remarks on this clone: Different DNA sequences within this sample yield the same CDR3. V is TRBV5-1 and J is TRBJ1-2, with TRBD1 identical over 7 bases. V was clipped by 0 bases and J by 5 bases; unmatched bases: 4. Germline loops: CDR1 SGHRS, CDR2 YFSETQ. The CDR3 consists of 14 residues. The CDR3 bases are TGCGCCAGCAGCTTGGGGGACAGCAGTTATGGCTACACCTTC. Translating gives CASSLGDSSYGYTF.

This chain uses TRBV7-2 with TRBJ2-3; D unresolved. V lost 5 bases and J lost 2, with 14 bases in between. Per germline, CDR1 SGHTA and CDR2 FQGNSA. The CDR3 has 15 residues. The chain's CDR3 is CASSLTVGITDTQYF. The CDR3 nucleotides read TGTGCCAGCAGCCTTACTGTAGGGATCACAGATACGCAGTATTTT.

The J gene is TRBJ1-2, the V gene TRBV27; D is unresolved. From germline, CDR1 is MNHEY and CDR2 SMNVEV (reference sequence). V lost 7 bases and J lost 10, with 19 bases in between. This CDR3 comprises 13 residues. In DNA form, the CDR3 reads TGTGCCAGCACCCGAAGTGGAGATGGGTCCTACACCTTC. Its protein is CASTRSGDGSYTF.

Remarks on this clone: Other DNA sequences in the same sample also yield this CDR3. In nucleotides, the CDR3 is TGTGCCAGCAGCCAAGACAGGTCTGGAAACACCATATATTTT. Protein: CASSQDRSGNTIYF. The rearrangement uses TRBV14 and TRBJ1-3, with D unclear. In germline, CDR1 is SGHDN, CDR2 FVKESK. V shed 0 bases and J shed 1 base, with 4 bases lying between them. The CDR3 consists of 14 residues.

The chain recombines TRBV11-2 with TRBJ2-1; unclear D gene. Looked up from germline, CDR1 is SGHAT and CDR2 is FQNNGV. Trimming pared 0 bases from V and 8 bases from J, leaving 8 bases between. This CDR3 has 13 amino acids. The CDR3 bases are TGTGCCAGCAGCTTAGATTATCCGGATGAGCAGTTCTTC. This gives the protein CASSLDYPDEQFF.

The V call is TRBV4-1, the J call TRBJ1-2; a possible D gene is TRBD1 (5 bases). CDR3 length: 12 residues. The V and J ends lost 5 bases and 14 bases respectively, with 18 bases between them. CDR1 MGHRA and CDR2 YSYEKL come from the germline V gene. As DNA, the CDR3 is TGCGCCAGCAGCTTTCTTAACAGGAGGTGGACCTTC. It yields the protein CASSFLNRRWTF.

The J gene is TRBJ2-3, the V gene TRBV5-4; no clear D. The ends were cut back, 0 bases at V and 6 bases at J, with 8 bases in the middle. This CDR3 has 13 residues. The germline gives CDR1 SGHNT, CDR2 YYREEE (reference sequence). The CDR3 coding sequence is TGTGCCAGCAGCTTGGGTCCTCTGGATACGCAGTATTTT. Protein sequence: CASSLGPLDTQYF.